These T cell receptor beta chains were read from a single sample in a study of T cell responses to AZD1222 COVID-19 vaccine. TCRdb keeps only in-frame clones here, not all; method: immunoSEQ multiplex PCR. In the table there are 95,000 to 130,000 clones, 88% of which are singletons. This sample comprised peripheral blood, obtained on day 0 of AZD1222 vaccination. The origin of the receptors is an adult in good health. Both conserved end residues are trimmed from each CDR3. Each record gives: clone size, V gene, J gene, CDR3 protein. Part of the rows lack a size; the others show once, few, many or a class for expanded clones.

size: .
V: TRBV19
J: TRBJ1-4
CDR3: ASSRSGLNEKLF

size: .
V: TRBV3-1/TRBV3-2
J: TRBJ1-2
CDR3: ASSQEPPEPGLRGYYGYT

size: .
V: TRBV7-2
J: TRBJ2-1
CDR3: ASSLVGTSGSYNEQF

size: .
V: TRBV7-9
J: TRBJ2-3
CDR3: ASSLPVSTGGTDTQY

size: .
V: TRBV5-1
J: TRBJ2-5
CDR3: ASSSTGAGETQY

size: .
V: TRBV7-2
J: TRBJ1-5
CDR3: ASSPNTGYSNQPQH

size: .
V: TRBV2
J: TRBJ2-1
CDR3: AGGLAGDEQF

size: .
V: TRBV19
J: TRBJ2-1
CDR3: ASRGTYNEQF

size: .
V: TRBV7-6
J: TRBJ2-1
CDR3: ASSLASDGVNEQF

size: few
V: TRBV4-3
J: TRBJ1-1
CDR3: ASSQDRVRTEAF

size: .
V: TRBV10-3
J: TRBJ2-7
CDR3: AISSPTGQGLYEQY

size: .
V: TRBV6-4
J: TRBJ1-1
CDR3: ASSNRGNTEAF

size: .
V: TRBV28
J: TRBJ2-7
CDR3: ASRPPSIGEQY

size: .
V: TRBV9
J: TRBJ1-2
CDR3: ASSVEGGPEGGYT

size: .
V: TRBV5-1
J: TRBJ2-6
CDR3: ASSPGGRRTGANVLT

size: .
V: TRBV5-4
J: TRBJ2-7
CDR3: ASSFGLGGYEQY

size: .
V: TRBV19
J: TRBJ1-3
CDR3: ASSSLGSGNTIY

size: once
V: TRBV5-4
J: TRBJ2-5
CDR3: ASSLGQGETQY

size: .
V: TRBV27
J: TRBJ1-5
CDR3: ASPNHKHRDCNQPQH

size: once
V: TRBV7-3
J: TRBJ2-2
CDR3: ASSWTGPTGELF

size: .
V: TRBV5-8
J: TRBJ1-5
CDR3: ASSLARAPYSNQPQH

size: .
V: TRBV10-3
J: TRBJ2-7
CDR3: ATNLGGAYEQY

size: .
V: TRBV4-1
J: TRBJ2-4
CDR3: ASSQGPPSGGLAGVAKNIQY